The clone carrying this T cell receptor (beta chain) was seen more than once but under ten times. In the authors' workflow: Amplification from reference gene primers served as the basis for estimated nucleated cell counts. Sequencing used immunoSEQ multiplex PCR; TCRdb keeps in-frame clones, though not all of them. Clone size and the V and J calls come from that table; the DNA yielded D and trimming. The table includes nearly 350,000 clones, 90% to 95% detected once. The data are from a study of blood T cell repertoires in COVID-19. The overall study: In each case, the material was cDNA or gDNA derived from T cells, B-cell-depleted T cells, or PBMCs.

This TCR was sampled from a woman younger than 35 who had recovered from COVID-19. Source material: peripheral blood.

The CDR3 bases are TGTGCCAGCACCGTAGGGGCAGCGAATTCACCCCTCCACTTT. Translated: CASTVGAANSPLHF. The genes are TRBV27 and TRBJ1-6; tentative D call: TRBD1 (5 bases). The CDR3 is made up of 14 amino acids. The germline V gene has CDR1 MNHEY and CDR2 SMNVEV (reference sequence). The V end was cut by 7 bases, the J end by 7 bases, with 14 bases between.